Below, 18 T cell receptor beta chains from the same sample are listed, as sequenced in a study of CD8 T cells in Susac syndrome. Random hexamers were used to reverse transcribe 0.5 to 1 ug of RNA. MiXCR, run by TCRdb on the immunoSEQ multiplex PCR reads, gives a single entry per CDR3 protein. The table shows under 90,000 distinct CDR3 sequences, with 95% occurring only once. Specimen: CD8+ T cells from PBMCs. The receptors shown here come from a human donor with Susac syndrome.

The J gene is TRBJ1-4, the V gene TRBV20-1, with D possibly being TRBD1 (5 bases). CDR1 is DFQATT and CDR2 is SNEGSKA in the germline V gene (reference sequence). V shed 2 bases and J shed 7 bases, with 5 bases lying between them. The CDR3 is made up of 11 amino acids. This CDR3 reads CSARQGEKLFF. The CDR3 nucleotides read TGCAGTGCTAGACAGGGTGAAAAACTGTTTTTT.

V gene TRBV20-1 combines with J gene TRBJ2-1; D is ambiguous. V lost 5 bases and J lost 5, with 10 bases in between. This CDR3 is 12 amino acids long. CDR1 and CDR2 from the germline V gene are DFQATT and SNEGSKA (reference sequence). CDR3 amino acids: CSAFDTDNEQFF. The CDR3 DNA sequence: TGCAGTGCTTTTGACACCGACAATGAGCAGTTCTTC.

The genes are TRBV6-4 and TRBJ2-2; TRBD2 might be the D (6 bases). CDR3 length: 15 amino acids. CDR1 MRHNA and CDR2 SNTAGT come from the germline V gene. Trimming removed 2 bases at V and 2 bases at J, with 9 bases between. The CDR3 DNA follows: TGTGCCAGCAGTGACCTTAGCGGAAACACCGGGGAGCTGTTTTTT. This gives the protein CASSDLSGNTGELFF.

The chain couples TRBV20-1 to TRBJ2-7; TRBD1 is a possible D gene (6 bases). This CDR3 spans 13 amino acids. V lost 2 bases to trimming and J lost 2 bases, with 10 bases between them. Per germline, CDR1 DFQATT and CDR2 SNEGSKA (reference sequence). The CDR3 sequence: CSARPRTAYEQYF. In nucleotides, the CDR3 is TGCAGTGCTAGACCGAGGACAGCCTACGAGCAGTACTTC.

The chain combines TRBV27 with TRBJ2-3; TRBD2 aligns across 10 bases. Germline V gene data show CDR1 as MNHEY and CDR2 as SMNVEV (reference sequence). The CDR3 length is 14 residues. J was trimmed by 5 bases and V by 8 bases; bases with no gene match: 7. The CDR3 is CASGLAGVGDTQYF. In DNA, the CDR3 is TGTGCCAGCGGGCTAGCGGGAGTCGGAGATACGCAGTATTTT.

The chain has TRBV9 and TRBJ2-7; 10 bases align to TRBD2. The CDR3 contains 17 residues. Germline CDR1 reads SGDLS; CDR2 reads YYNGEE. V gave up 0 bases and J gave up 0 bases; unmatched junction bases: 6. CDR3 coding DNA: TGTGCCAGCAGCGTAGGACTAGCGGGTCCCCCCTCCTACGAGCAGTACTTC. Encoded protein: CASSVGLAGPPSYEQYF.

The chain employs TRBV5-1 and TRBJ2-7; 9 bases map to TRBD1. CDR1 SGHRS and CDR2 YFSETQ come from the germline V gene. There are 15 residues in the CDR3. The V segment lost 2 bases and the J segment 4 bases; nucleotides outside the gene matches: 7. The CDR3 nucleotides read TGCGCCAGCAGCTTTGGGACAGGGATGGCATACGAGCAGTACTTC. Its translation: CASSFGTGMAYEQYF.

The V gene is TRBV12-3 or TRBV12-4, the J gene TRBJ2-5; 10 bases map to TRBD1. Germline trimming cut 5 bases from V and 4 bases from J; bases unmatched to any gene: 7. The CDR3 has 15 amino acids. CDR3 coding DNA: TGTGCCAGCAGTCCGCTCGGGACAGGGGTAGAGACCCAGTACTTC. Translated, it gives CASSPLGTGVETQYF.

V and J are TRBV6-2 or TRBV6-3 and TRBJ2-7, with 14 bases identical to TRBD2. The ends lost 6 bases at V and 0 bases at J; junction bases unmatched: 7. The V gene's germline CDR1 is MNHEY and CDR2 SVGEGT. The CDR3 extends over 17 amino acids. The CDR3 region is CASSRRLAGGISYEQYF. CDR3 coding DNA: TGTGCCAGCAGCAGAAGACTAGCGGGAGGGATCTCCTACGAGCAGTACTTC.

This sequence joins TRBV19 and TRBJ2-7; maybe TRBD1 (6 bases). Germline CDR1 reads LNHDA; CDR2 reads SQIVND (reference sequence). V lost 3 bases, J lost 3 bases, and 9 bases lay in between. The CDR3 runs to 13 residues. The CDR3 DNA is TGTGCCAGTAGTATGGGACACAACTACGAGCAGTACTTC. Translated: CASSMGHNYEQYF.

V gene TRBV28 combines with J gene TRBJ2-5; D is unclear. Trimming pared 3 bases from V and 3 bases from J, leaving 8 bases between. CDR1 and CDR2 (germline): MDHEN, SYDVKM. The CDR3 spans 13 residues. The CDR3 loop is CASSFSGEETQYF. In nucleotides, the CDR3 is TGTGCCAGCAGTTTTTCGGGCGAAGAGACCCAGTACTTC.

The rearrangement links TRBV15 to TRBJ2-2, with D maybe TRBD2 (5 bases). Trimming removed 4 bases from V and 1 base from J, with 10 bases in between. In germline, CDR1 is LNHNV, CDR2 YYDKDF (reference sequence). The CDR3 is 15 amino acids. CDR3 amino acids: CATSTPGENTGELFF. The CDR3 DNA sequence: TGTGCCACCAGCACACCCGGGGAGAACACCGGGGAGCTGTTTTTT.

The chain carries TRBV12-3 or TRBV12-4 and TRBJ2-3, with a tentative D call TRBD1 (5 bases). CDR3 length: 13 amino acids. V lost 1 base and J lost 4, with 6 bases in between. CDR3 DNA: TGTGCCAGCAGTTTAGGGGGCCCAGATACGCAGTATTTT. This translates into CASSLGGPDTQYF.

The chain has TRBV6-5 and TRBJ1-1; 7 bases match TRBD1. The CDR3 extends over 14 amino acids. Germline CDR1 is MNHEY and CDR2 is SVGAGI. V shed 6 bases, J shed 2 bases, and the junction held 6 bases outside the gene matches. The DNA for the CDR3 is TGTGCCAGCAGGACGACAGGGCTAAACACTGAAGCTTTCTTT. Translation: CASRTTGLNTEAFF.

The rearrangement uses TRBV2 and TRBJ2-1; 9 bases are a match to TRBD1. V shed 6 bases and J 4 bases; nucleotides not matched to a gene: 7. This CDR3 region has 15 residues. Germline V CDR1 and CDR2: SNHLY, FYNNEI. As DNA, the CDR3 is TGTGCCAGCAGAACCGGGACAGGGATTTACAATGAGCAGTTCTTC. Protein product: CASRTGTGIYNEQFF.

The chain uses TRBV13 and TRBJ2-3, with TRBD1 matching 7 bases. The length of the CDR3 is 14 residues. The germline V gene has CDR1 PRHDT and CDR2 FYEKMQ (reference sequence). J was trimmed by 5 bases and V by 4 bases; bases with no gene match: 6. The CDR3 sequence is CASSSRQGGDTQYF. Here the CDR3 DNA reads TGTGCCAGCAGCTCCCGACAGGGCGGAGATACGCAGTATTTT.

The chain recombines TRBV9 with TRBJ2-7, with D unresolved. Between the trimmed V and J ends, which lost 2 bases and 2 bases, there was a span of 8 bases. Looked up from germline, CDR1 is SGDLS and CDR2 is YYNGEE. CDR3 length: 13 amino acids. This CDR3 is CASSVGSTYEQYF. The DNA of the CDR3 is TGTGCCAGCAGCGTGGGCAGCACCTACGAGCAGTACTTC.

The CDR3 coding sequence is TGTGCCACCAGCCGTGGGGGGGATACGCAGTATTTT. Translating it yields CATSRGGDTQYF. The chain is built from TRBV15 and TRBJ2-3; perhaps TRBD2 as D (6 bases). Trimming removed 5 bases from V and 6 bases from J, with 9 bases in between. CDR1 and CDR2 from the germline V gene are LNHNV and YYDKDF (reference sequence). The CDR3 has 12 amino acids. The full variable domain, in which reference TRBV15 and TRBJ2-3 provide the parts outside the CDR3, is DAMVIQNPRYQVTQFGKPVTLSCSQTLNHNVMYWYQQKSSQAPKLLFHYYDKDFNNEADTPDNFQSRRPNTSFCFLDIRSPGLGDTAMYLCATSRGGDTQYFGPGTRLTVL.